Listed here are 4 T cell receptor beta chains from one sample, sequenced in a study of tumor-infiltrating lymphocytes in primary liver carcinoma. Making TCR beta cDNA involved around 540 ng total RNA and a constant-region primer. ARM-PCR was slightly modified, and three nested multiplex PCR rounds with it gave rise to the TCR beta libraries. A C-beta reverse primer and TRBV1-TRBV30 forward primers served in each of the first two PCR rounds, at about 10 cycles apiece. Via MiXCR, TCRdb re-called the multiplex PCR reads, giving one row per CDR3 protein. This sample has 330,000 or so distinct CDR3 sequences, with less than 75% found just once. The blood RNA (from unsorted whole blood) was obtained, and germline DNA was also extracted. The sequencing input was peripheral blood. These receptors originate from a man in his forties with primary liver carcinoma and hepatitis B virus infection.

The gene calls are TRBV21-1 and TRBJ2-5; no check of the table's D call, TRBD1, against the DNA was made. TRBV21-1 has pseudogene status. CDR3 length: 18 amino acids. The chain's CDR3 is CASSKRGGDRGRQETQYF. DNA for the CDR3: TGTGCCAGCAGCAAAAGGGGGGGGGACAGGGGTCGGCAAGAGACCCAGTACTTC.

The V gene is TRBV25-1, the J gene TRBJ1-6; D is possibly TRBD1 (5 bases). Per germline, CDR1 MGHDK and CDR2 SYGVNS. This CDR3 has 13 residues. With 6 bases removed from V and 7 bases from J, the gap between germline ends came to 10 bases. The CDR3 DNA is TGTGCCAGCAGAGGGGTAATGAATTCACCCCTCCACTTT. It encodes CASRGVMNSPLHF. Using reference TRBV25-1 and TRBJ1-6 for the parts outside the CDR3, the full variable domain is EADIYQTPRYLVIGTGKKITLECSQTMGHDKMYWYQQDPGMELHLIHYSYGVNSTEKGDLSSESTVSRIRTEHFPLTLESARPSHTSQYLCASRGVMNSPLHFGNGTRLTVT.

Worth noting for this clonotype: The junction does not match germline at one end; this may be a read error. The rearrangement joins TRBV10-3 to TRBJ2-7, with D possibly called TRBD1 or TRBD2 (5 bases each). The DNA end lines up better with TRBJ2-1; the J call may be wrong. CDR3 length equals 15 residues. Germline CDR1 and CDR2: ENHRY and SYGVKD. The CDR3 loop is CAISGTGTASYEQFF. CDR3 in DNA: TGTGCCATAAGTGGAACCGGGACCGCGTCCTACGAGCAGTTCTTC.

Concerning this clonotype itself: A read error may account for a junction end that differs from germline. The chain employs TRBV5-4 and TRBJ2-7, with 8 bases matching TRBD1. Germline V gene lookup returns CDR1 SGHNT and CDR2 YYREEE (reference sequence). The CDR3 runs to 15 residues. CDR3 sequence reads: CVSSPGTGPSNEQYF. In nucleotides, the CDR3 is TGTGTCAGCAGCCCAGGGACAGGCCCTTCCAACGAGCAGTACTTC.